What follows are 6 T cell receptor beta chains derived from one specimen sequenced in a study of T cells in Graves' hyperthyroidism and ophthalmopathy. There were TCR beta CDR3 regions amplified from RNA transcripts. Carried out on the TCR CDR3, a first-round RT-PCR used the HTBI primer set. TCRdb re-analysed the multiplex PCR reads in MiXCR, keeping a single row per CDR3 protein. Among around 500,000 distinct CDR3 sequences listed, around 15% were seen once. Sequencing used blood. Receptor source: a woman aged 25 to 39 with Graves' ophthalmopathy.

This clonotype was seen more than once but under ten times. V is TRBV6-1 and J is TRBJ2-3, with D unclear. Germline CDR1 is MNHNS and CDR2 is SASEGT. The CDR3 is 11 residues long. The CDR3 spells CALRGTDTQYF. The CDR3 DNA reads TGTGCTTTAAGGGGCACAGATACGCAGTATTTT.

This clonotype was seen ten or more times. The V gene is TRBV20-1, the J gene TRBJ2-7; D gene ambiguous. V was cut by 3 bases and J by 3 bases, with 15 bases left in between. This CDR3 has 14 residues. The germline V gene encodes CDR1 DFQATT and CDR2 SNEGSKA (reference sequence). The CDR3, as DNA: TGCAGTGCTAGCCTGGGCCGATATCGCTACGAGCAGTACTTC. Protein: CSASLGRYRYEQYF.

This clonotype was counted between two and nine times. The chain couples TRBV4-3 to TRBJ2-3; 13 bases map to TRBD2. Germline lookup yields CDR1 LGHNA and CDR2 YSLEER. V dropped 4 bases and J dropped 2; count of bases not matched to a gene: 12. This CDR3 is built from 19 residues. The CDR3 spells CASSRAWTSGSLNTDTQYF. In DNA, the CDR3 is TGCGCCAGCAGCCGAGCATGGACTAGCGGGAGCCTAAACACAGATACGCAGTATTTT.

This clonotype has a count of ten or more. The chain is built from TRBV13 and TRBJ2-7; 14 bases are a match to TRBD2. The ends lost 5 bases at V and 6 bases at J; junction bases unmatched: 3. The length of the CDR3 is 14 residues. Germline V gives CDR1 PRHDT, CDR2 FYEKMQ (reference sequence). This chain's CDR3 is CASSTGLAGGEQYF. In DNA, the CDR3 is TGTGCCAGCAGCACCGGACTAGCGGGAGGCGAGCAGTACTTC.

Many counts were recorded for this clonotype. The V gene is TRBV2, the J gene TRBJ2-3; 9 bases agree with TRBD1. CDR1 and CDR2 (germline): SNHLY, FYNNEI. CDR3 length equals 15 residues. V was pared by 6 bases and J by 2 bases, with 6 bases of the junction left unmatched. The CDR3 coding sequence is TGTGCCAGCAGCGCGGGACAGGGCTACACAGATACGCAGTATTTT. Protein sequence: CASSAGQGYTDTQYF. Full variable domain (outside the CDR3, taken from reference TRBV2 and TRBJ2-3): EPEVTQTPSHQVTQMGQEVILRCVPISNHLYFYWYRQILGQKVEFLVSFYNNEISEKSEIFDDQFSVERPDGSNFTLKIRSTKLEDSAMYFCASSAGQGYTDTQYFGPGTRLTVL.

This chain connects TRBV7-2 to TRBJ2-1, with TRBD1 as a possible D gene (6 bases). Trimming pared 1 base from V and 3 bases from J, leaving 16 bases between. The CDR3 contains 17 residues. Germline V gives CDR1 SGHTA, CDR2 FQGNSA. The CDR3: CASSLVGHGQIYNEQFF. Written as DNA, the CDR3 is TGTGCCAGCAGCTTAGTTGGGCACGGACAGATCTACAATGAGCAGTTCTTC.